The T cell receptor (beta chain) under discussion was sequenced for a study of T cells in localized non-small cell lung cancer. The ends were cut back, 3 bases at V and 7 bases at J, with 13 bases in the middle. Germline lookup yields CDR1 MDHEN and CDR2 SYDVKM. This CDR3 contains 13 residues. Here immunoSEQ multiplex PCR was the method, and the copy in TCRdb shows in-frame clones only, minus some. There are about 28,000 clones in the sample; 80% to 85% occur only once, and approximately 5.3% lies in the top ten. Comment on this clone: What it binds is unknown.

General observations from the study: Compared with tumor, uninvolved adjacent lung displayed greater T cell clonality, ranking highest overall. Of the top 100 tumor clones, median around 50 were in adjacent lung, approximately 28 among its top 100.

The TCR sequence derives from a man between 40 and 70 years old with stage III lung adenocarcinoma. The starting material was peripheral blood mononuclear cells, obtained before any cancer treatment. The chain employs TRBV28 and TRBJ2-7; D gene unclear. Here the CDR3 DNA reads TGTGCCAGCAGTTTTGGGTTCCCCGGGGAGCAGTACTTC. This encodes CASSFGFPGEQYF. Full variable domain (remainder filled in from reference TRBV28 and TRBJ2-7): DVKVTQSSRYLVKRTGEKVFLECVQDMDHENMFWYRQDPGLGLRLIYFSYDVKMKEKGDIPEGYSVSREKKERFSLILESASTNQTSMYLCASSFGFPGEQYFGPGTRLTVT.